This paragraph covers one T cell receptor (beta chain) sequence. Its antigen is still unknown. The protocol was immunoSEQ multiplex PCR, while the TCRdb copy is restricted to in-frame clones and leaves out a portion. The data contain fewer than 80,000 clones, roughly 95% of them singletons. The data belong to a study of brain T cells in children with intractable seizures. Study-level points and caveats: Absence of clones before surgery may stem from lower sequencing depth. Only CDR3 sequence similarity suggested viral specificity, without known HCMV serostatus.

Germline V CDR1 and CDR2: LGHDT, YNNKEL (reference sequence). CDR3 length equals 16 residues. V lost 2 bases and J lost 3; bases outside the gene matches: 4. Surgery cases with the highest brain T cell transcript signatures were chosen for sequencing. Pre-surgery treatment included at least one anti-epileptic drug. Sample: peripheral blood, taken at surgery. The clonotype was recovered from a boy in the first two years of life with focal cortical dysplasia and intractable seizures. The chain links TRBV3-1 (or the pseudogene TRBV3-2) to TRBJ1-6, with 7 positions matching TRBD1. CDR3 in DNA: TGTGCCAGCAGCCAACAGGGACAGATCTATAATTCACCCCTCCACTTT. The encoded protein is CASSQQGQIYNSPLHF.